The entry that follows covers one TCR beta chain sequence. As yet, its antigen is unknown. This record comes from a study of chemoradiotherapy in HPV16-positive cancers. Broader study findings: Functional assays defining HPV-specific T cells used only a couple of HPV16-positive patients.

Data came from immunoSEQ multiplex PCR; TCRdb stores just in-frame clones and leaves some out. This table holds about 17,000 clones, 90% to 95% found once. The sequenced sample was blood, obtained from a patient who underwent chemoradiotherapy. This sequence was found in a human donor with HPV-associated anogenital cancer.

In DNA form, the CDR3 reads TGTGCCAGCAGTCGTAAAGCATCCAGGGGGGACCCCTACGAGCAGTACTTC. This gives the protein CASSRKASRGDPYEQYF. The chain carries TRBV7-9 and TRBJ2-7; tentatively, D is TRBD1 (7 bases). The germline CDR1 and CDR2 sequences are SEHNR and FQNEAQ (reference sequence). CDR3 length equals 17 residues. The V and J ends lost 6 bases and 2 bases respectively, with 23 bases between them.